Shown below are 30 T cell receptor beta chains from a single sample sequenced in a study of OX40 agonist ivuxolimab in advanced cancers. Some clones are missing from TCRdb's copy, which holds only in-frame ones; the method was immunoSEQ multiplex PCR. The sample consists of 70,000 to 95,000 clones, around 94% of them appearing once. The input for sequencing was CD4+ or CD8+ T cells sorted from blood, taken in a trial of the OX40 agonist ivuxolimab. The receptors stem from an adult with an advanced solid tumor such as melanoma, head and neck, liver or kidney cancer.

J is TRBJ2-1 and V is TRBV30, with TRBD1 as a possible D gene (6 bases). The ends were cut back, 0 bases at V and 9 bases at J, with 9 bases in the middle. The germline CDR1 and CDR2 sequences are GTSNPN and SVGIG (reference sequence). This CDR3 is 12 amino acids long. CDR3 amino acids: CAWSVSRGEQFF. DNA for the CDR3: TGTGCCTGGAGTGTTTCCAGGGGTGAGCAGTTCTTC.

This chain connects TRBV27 to TRBJ2-7; TRBD2 matches at 8 bases. The CDR3 sequence is 17 residues long. Germline loops: CDR1 MNHEY, CDR2 SMNVEV (reference sequence). With 4 bases clipped from V and 6 bases from J, the junction kept 17 bases outside the gene matches. This CDR3 reads CASSSWYLAGPTFEQYF. The CDR3 DNA sequence: TGTGCCAGCAGTTCGTGGTACCTAGCGGGCCCCACTTTCGAGCAGTACTTC.

Written as DNA, the CDR3 is TGTGCCAGCAGCTCCCGACTAGCGGGGGAGCAAGAGACCCAGTACTTC. Protein product: CASSSRLAGEQETQYF. V and J are TRBV13 and TRBJ2-5; the match to TRBD2 covers 12 bases. CDR3 length: 16 amino acids. Germline lookup yields CDR1 PRHDT and CDR2 FYEKMQ (reference sequence). V dropped 4 bases and J dropped 2; count of bases not matched to a gene: 5.

The chain carries TRBV20-1 and TRBJ2-5; no clear D. The length of the CDR3 is 10 residues. V lost 1 base and J lost 5, with 2 bases in between. Germline CDR1 DFQATT, CDR2 SNEGSKA (reference sequence). Written as DNA, the CDR3 is TGCAGTGCTAGAGTGGAGACCCAGTACTTC. It codes for CSARVETQYF.

The chain joins TRBV5-3 to TRBJ2-1; TRBD1 aligns across 10 bases. TRBV5-3 counts as an open reading frame of uncertain function. The CDR3 loop spans 18 amino acids. V lost 5 bases to trimming and J lost 4 bases; unmatched junction nucleotides: 15. The CDR3 nucleotides read TGTGCCAGAAGTGTGGGGAGAACCGGGACAGGGGAGTACAATGAGCAGTTCTTC. Amino acids: CARSVGRTGTGEYNEQFF.

The V call is TRBV15, the J call TRBJ1-1; 7 bases line up with TRBD1. Germline-derived CDR1 and CDR2 are LNHNV and YYDKDF (reference sequence). CDR3 size: 16 residues. V was clipped by 2 bases and J by 5 bases; unmatched bases: 11. CDR3: CATSRPTTGSITEAFF. For the CDR3, the DNA is TGTGCCACCAGCAGACCTACGACAGGGTCGATAACTGAAGCTTTCTTT.

The rearrangement links TRBV7-6 to TRBJ1-6; D is ambiguous. V was clipped by 1 base and J by 6 bases, with 16 bases between them. The CDR3 extends over 17 amino acids. CDR1 SGHVS and CDR2 FNYEAQ come from the germline V gene. The CDR3 loop reads CASSLGGQDGINSPLHF. The CDR3 coding sequence is TGTGCCAGCAGCTTAGGGGGTCAGGACGGGATTAATTCACCCCTCCACTTT.

V is TRBV6-4 and J is TRBJ2-5, with a tentative D call TRBD1 (6 bases). The better agreement between TRBJ2-7 and the DNA end casts doubt on the J call. The germline gives CDR1 MRHNA, CDR2 SNTAGT. The CDR3 spans 16 residues. This CDR3 reads CAIEGAGRTQGYEQYF. In DNA form, the CDR3 reads TGTGCCATCGAGGGCGCAGGGCGGACACAGGGATACGAGCAGTACTTC.

The chain couples TRBV19 to TRBJ2-5; D gene unclear. Germline-derived CDR1 and CDR2 are LNHDA and SQIVND (reference sequence). The V and J ends lost 0 bases and 7 bases respectively, with 12 bases between them. There are 14 residues in the CDR3. CDR3 sequence reads: CASSIDGQPGTQYF. CDR3 DNA sequence: TGTGCCAGTAGTATAGATGGGCAGCCAGGGACCCAGTACTTC.

The chain joins TRBV7-2 to TRBJ1-2; D is uncertain. This CDR3 has 13 amino acids. V was pared by 3 bases and J by 0 bases, with 5 bases between. Per the germline V gene, CDR1 is SGHTA and CDR2 is FQGNSA. This CDR3 is CASSFESNYGYTF. CDR3 nucleotide sequence: TGTGCCAGCAGCTTTGAGTCTAACTATGGCTACACCTTC.

The genes are TRBV2 and TRBJ2-5; 8 bases align to TRBD1. With V trimmed by 3 bases and J by 3 bases, 3 bases remained unmatched. The CDR3 consists of 14 residues. The germline V gene encodes CDR1 SNHLY and CDR2 FYNNEI. CDR3 in amino acids: CASSDRTGKETQYF. The CDR3 DNA reads as TGTGCCAGCAGTGATAGGACAGGGAAAGAGACCCAGTACTTC.

This clone came up once. The chain employs TRBV4-1 and TRBJ2-1; D is ambiguous. The CDR3 contains 12 residues. The V gene lost 0 bases and the J gene lost 12 bases, with 9 bases spanning the gap. Germline CDR1 is MGHRA and CDR2 is YSYEKL. CDR3 in amino acids: CASSQDGFGQFF. The CDR3 coding sequence is TGCGCCAGCAGCCAAGATGGGTTTGGGCAGTTCTTC.

This CDR3 reads CASSFLRTDTQYF. CDR3 bases: TGTGCCAGCAGTTTCCTGAGGACAGATACGCAGTATTTT. The chain joins TRBV27 to TRBJ2-3; no clear D. The CDR3 covers 13 residues. Looked up from germline, CDR1 is MNHEY and CDR2 is SMNVEV (reference sequence). V was clipped by 3 bases and J by 3 bases, with 7 bases between them.

This clone was seen only once. The J gene is TRBJ2-5, the V gene TRBV7-9; 12 bases map to TRBD2. The CDR3 consists of 15 residues. V shed 5 bases and J 5 bases; nucleotides not matched to a gene: 6. CDR1 SEHNR and CDR2 FQNEAQ come from the germline V gene (reference sequence). CDR3 nucleotides: TGTGCCAGCAGCCCCCCGACTAGCGGGAGTGAGACCCAGTACTTC. Its translation: CASSPPTSGSETQYF.

The rearrangement uses TRBV6-5 and TRBJ2-7; either TRBD1 or TRBD2 may fit D (6 bases each). V was cut by 2 bases and J by 2 bases, with 13 bases left in between. This CDR3 comprises 15 residues. Germline V gene lookup returns CDR1 MNHEY and CDR2 SVGAGI. CDR3 sequence: CASSYGSEGAYEQYF. The DNA of the CDR3 is TGTGCCAGCAGTTACGGCTCGGAGGGGGCCTACGAGCAGTACTTC.

The rearrangement uses TRBV6-5 and TRBJ2-5; D gene uncertain. This CDR3 has 13 residues. CDR1 is MNHEY, CDR2 SVGAGI, per germline. The germline V and J ends were trimmed by 2 bases and 5 bases, with 9 bases remaining between them. The CDR3 is CASSYVPRETQYF. The DNA of the CDR3 is TGTGCCAGCAGTTACGTGCCCCGGGAGACCCAGTACTTC.

This chain links TRBV6-1 with TRBJ2-1, with a tentative D call TRBD1 (6 bases). The germline gives CDR1 MNHNS, CDR2 SASEGT. CDR3 size: 14 residues. V was shortened by 2 bases and J by 4 bases, with 9 bases between the two germline ends. CDR3 nucleotides: TGTGCCAGCAGTGAACAGGGGAGTTACAATGAGCAGTTCTTC. It specifies CASSEQGSYNEQFF.

The rearrangement uses TRBV19 and TRBJ2-1; 9 positions agree with TRBD1. The CDR3 is 15 residues long. In germline, CDR1 is LNHDA, CDR2 SQIVND (reference sequence). The V gene end was trimmed by 6 bases and the J gene end by 6 bases; junction bases not matched to a gene: 9. In DNA, the CDR3 is TGTGCCAGTAGCATAACAGGGGGCAGGGCCAATGAGCAGTTCTTC. Translated, it gives CASSITGGRANEQFF.

As to this clone: This sample also contains other DNA sequences that code for the same CDR3. V and J are TRBV11-2 and TRBJ1-1; D might be TRBD1 (6 bases). The CDR3 length is 13 residues. Germline CDR1 reads SGHAT; CDR2 reads FQNNGV. Deletions cut 2 bases from V and 4 bases from J, with 8 bases between. As DNA, the CDR3 is TGTGCCAGCAGCTTACGAGGGGGCACTGAAGCTTTCTTT. This encodes CASSLRGGTEAFF.

This rearrangement joins TRBV19 to TRBJ2-7; no clear D gene. Per germline, CDR1 LNHDA and CDR2 SQIVND (reference sequence). The CDR3 consists of 14 residues. V gave up 3 bases and J gave up 1 base, with 10 bases separating them. In DNA, the CDR3 is TGTGCCAGTAGTATTACGGCTGATTCCTACGAGCAGTACTTC. Protein product: CASSITADSYEQYF.

The chain is built from TRBV19 and TRBJ2-1; 9 positions agree with TRBD2. The V and J ends lost 7 bases and 8 bases, in that order; junction bases with no gene match: 9. CDR1 is LNHDA and CDR2 is SQIVND in the germline V gene (reference sequence). The CDR3 extends over 14 amino acids. CDR3 region: CASTPGSGSYEQFF. CDR3 DNA sequence: TGTGCCAGTACCCCGGGTAGCGGGAGCTATGAGCAGTTCTTC.

The rearrangement links TRBV5-8 to TRBJ1-1, with D possibly TRBD1 on 5 matching bases. The CDR3 loop spans 16 amino acids. V dropped 6 bases and J dropped 13 bases, with 31 bases sitting between them. Germline V gene lookup returns CDR1 SGHTS and CDR2 YDEGEE. The CDR3 loop reads CASTLKRQSALEGGFF. The CDR3 coding sequence is TGTGCCAGCACCCTTAAACGACAGTCCGCCCTTGAAGGAGGTTTCTTT.

The chain links TRBV27 to TRBJ2-7; D not resolved. Germline V lookup: CDR1 MNHEY, CDR2 SMNVEV (reference sequence). Trimming removed 4 bases at V and 6 bases at J, with 10 bases between. The CDR3 totals 12 residues. CDR3 residues: CASSSPVGEQYF. CDR3 nucleotide sequence: TGTGCCAGCAGTTCCCCCGTCGGCGAGCAGTACTTC.

V gene TRBV2 combines with J gene TRBJ1-3, with 7 bases that match TRBD1. The CDR3 is made up of 14 amino acids. V was clipped by 7 bases and J by 4 bases; unmatched bases: 7. Germline assignment: CDR1 SNHLY and CDR2 FYNNEI. The CDR3 is CASMETGTGNTIYF. In DNA, the CDR3 is TGTGCCAGCATGGAGACAGGGACAGGAAACACCATATATTTT.

The V call is TRBV9, the J call TRBJ1-3; maybe TRBD1 (5 bases). The CDR3 is 17 residues long. V was shortened by 3 bases and J by 2 bases, with 18 bases between the two germline ends. The V gene's germline CDR1 is SGDLS and CDR2 YYNGEE. The CDR3 DNA follows: TGTGCCAGCAGCGGGCCCCGTGAGGGAGGGGCTGGAAACACCATATATTTT. Translating gives CASSGPREGGAGNTIYF.

The V call is TRBV11-1, the J call TRBJ1-2; the match to TRBD1 covers 7 bases. Trimming removed 4 bases from V and 8 bases from J; junction bases left unmatched: 7. Looked up from germline, CDR1 is SGHAT and CDR2 is FQDESV (reference sequence). The CDR3 sequence is 13 residues long. The CDR3 nucleotides are TGTGCCAGCAGCTACGGGCAGGGGGGAGGCTACACCTTC. Translated, it gives CASSYGQGGGYTF.

V is TRBV7-9 and J is TRBJ1-1, with D hard to call. Germline lookup yields CDR1 SEHNR and CDR2 FQNEAQ (reference sequence). This CDR3 spans 13 amino acids. The ends were cut back, 4 bases at V and 5 bases at J, with 11 bases in the middle. CDR3 protein: CASSWSPGTEAFF. The CDR3 DNA is TGTGCCAGCAGCTGGAGTCCGGGAACTGAAGCTTTCTTT. Filled out from reference TRBV7-9 and TRBJ1-1, the complete variable domain reads DTGVSQNPRHKITKRGQNVTFRCDPISEHNRLYWYRQTLGQGPEFLTYFQNEAQLEKSRLLSDRFSAERPKGSFSTLEIQRTEQGDSAMYLCASSWSPGTEAFFGQGTRLTVV.

This clone was recorded once. The chain employs TRBV30 and TRBJ2-3, with 9 bases aligning to TRBD2. CDR1 GTSNPN and CDR2 SVGIG come from the germline V gene (reference sequence). V trimming: 4 bases; J trimming: 2 bases; junction bases outside the gene matches: 7. The CDR3 runs 15 residues. The CDR3 is CAWTQVAGVTDTQYF. The CDR3 DNA reads as TGTGCCTGGACTCAAGTAGCGGGAGTCACAGATACGCAGTATTTT.

This chain joins TRBV7-8 and TRBJ2-7; D is unclear. From germline, CDR1 is SGHVS and CDR2 FQNEAQ. V lost 2 bases and J 6 bases, leaving 5 bases between the germline ends. The CDR3 is 11 amino acids. The CDR3 DNA reads as TGTGCCAGCAGCTTAAACCTCGAGCAGTACTTC. Its translation: CASSLNLEQYF.

V and J are TRBV27 and TRBJ1-2; D is ambiguous. CDR3 length equals 14 residues. Germline CDR1 is MNHEY and CDR2 is SMNVEV (reference sequence). V shed 1 base and J shed 7 bases, with 13 bases lying between them. The CDR3, as DNA: TGTGCCAGCAGTTTATATTCAGGTCGAAGTGGCTACACCTTC. Translation gives CASSLYSGRSGYTF.